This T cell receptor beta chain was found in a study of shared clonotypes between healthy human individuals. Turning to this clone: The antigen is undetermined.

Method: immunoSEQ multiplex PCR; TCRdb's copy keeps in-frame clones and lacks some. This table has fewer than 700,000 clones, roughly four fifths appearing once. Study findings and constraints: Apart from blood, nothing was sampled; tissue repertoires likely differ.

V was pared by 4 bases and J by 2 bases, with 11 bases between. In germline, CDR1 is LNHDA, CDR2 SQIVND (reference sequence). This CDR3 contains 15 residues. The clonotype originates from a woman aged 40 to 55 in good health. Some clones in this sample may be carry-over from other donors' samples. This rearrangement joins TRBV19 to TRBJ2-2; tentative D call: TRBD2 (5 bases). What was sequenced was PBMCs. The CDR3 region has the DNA TGTGCCAGTAGTACCTACCGGGAAAACACCGGGGAGCTGTTTTTT. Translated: CASSTYRENTGELFF.